Ten or more counts support the clone carrying this T cell receptor (beta chain). Its specificity is not known. The library targeted TCRbeta and was prepared with unique molecular identifiers. Via MiXCR, TCRdb re-called the PCR reads, giving one row per CDR3 protein. The sample lists 250,000 or so distinct CDR3 sequences, 6.5% to 10% occurring once. The data stem from a study of T-cell reconstitution after alpha-beta-depleted transplantation in children. Findings and limits, study-wide: Reportedly, roughly two months post-transplant, alpha-beta T cells arose from several hundred expanded graft clones. Where some patients showed high TCRbeta diversity at day 60, it came from recipient T cells and thymic progenitors that had survived. One year post-transplant, T-cell counts and diversity were largely derived from T cells produced anew.

Germline lookup yields CDR1 DFQATT and CDR2 SNEGSKA (reference sequence). The CDR3 runs 14 residues. J was trimmed by 4 bases and V by 2 bases; bases with no gene match: 6. The chain recombines TRBV20-1 with TRBJ2-7; 9 bases align to TRBD1. The sequence came from a male patient between 5 and 17 years old who had a stem cell transplant for acute lymphoblastic leukemia, so the T cells may come from the graft donor. The sample here was PBMCs, mostly from graft donor cells, taken 180 days after TCRalphabeta/CD19-depleted stem cell transplant. CDR3 amino acids: CSARRGDRVYEQYF. In nucleotides, the CDR3 is TGCAGTGCTAGACGTGGGGACAGGGTTTACGAGCAGTACTTC.